One sample yielded the 29 T cell receptor beta chains listed below, sequenced in a study of blood T cell repertoires in COVID-19 (TCRdb year 2020). The receptor library was made with the immunoSEQ multiplex PCR assay. TCRdb carries this immuneACCESS record with in-frame sequences only. Its versions omit some clonotypes, under half of them owing to an unresolved V gene in the studies checked, with the rest unexplained. The sample records approximately 45,000 clones, 88% of which are singletons. In total, the top ten clones hold roughly an eighth of the sample. What was sequenced was peripheral blood. These receptors were collected from a human donor in a cohort sampled during active COVID-19.

The chain is built from TRBV11-3 and TRBJ2-3; possibly TRBD1 for D (7 bases). The CDR3 runs 12 residues. The germline CDR1 and CDR2 sequences are SGHNT and YENEEA. V was cut by 5 bases and J by 6 bases, with 9 bases left in between. CDR3 amino acids: CASSQGGDTQYF. CDR3 sequence (DNA): TGTGCCAGCAGCCAGGGGGGTGATACGCAGTATTTT.

A few counts support this clone. The rearrangement joins TRBV10-3 to TRBJ2-7; perhaps TRBD1 as D (6 bases). The CDR3 covers 13 residues. V was pared by 10 bases and J by 0 bases, with 13 bases between. CDR1 is ENHRY and CDR2 is SYGVKD in the germline V gene. The CDR3 DNA reads as TGTGCCACGGGACACAGGATCTCCTACGAGCAGTACTTC. It specifies CATGHRISYEQYF.

By sample fraction, this clone is medium-sized. The rearrangement uses TRBV7-9 and TRBJ2-7; 7 bases are shared with TRBD1. The length of the CDR3 is 13 residues. Germline V gene sequence: CDR1 SEHNR, CDR2 FQNEAQ (reference sequence). V was clipped by 0 bases and J by 4 bases; unmatched bases: 0. Here the CDR3 DNA reads TGTGCCAGCAGCTTAGCACAGGGGTACGAGCAGTACTTC. It encodes CASSLAQGYEQYF.

The V call is TRBV12-3 or TRBV12-4, the J call TRBJ1-4, with D hard to call. CDR3 size: 13 residues. Deletions cut 3 bases from V and 6 bases from J, with 8 bases between. The CDR3 loop reads CASSLVEDEKLFF. The CDR3 nucleotides read TGTGCCAGCAGTTTGGTGGAGGATGAAAAACTGTTTTTT.

The chain recombines TRBV28 with TRBJ2-3; D gene uncertain. CDR3 size: 12 residues. The germline V and J ends were trimmed by 8 bases and 9 bases, with 15 bases remaining between them. Germline CDR1 reads MDHEN; CDR2 reads SYDVKM. CDR3 amino acids: CASESQVSTQYF. For the CDR3, the DNA is TGTGCCAGCGAGAGTCAGGTCTCCACGCAGTATTTT.

The chain uses TRBV5-1 and TRBJ1-2; possible D gene TRBD1, 6 bases. Germline assignment: CDR1 SGHRS and CDR2 YFSETQ. The V end was cut by 3 bases, the J end by 8 bases, with 17 bases between. CDR3 length: 14 residues. The CDR3 loop reads CASSSDRNVGGYTF. DNA for the CDR3: TGCGCCAGCAGCTCAGACAGGAATGTGGGAGGCTACACCTTC.

The chain has TRBV5-4 and TRBJ1-1; D uncertain. V was pared by 0 bases and J by 8 bases, with 5 bases between. CDR3 size: 11 residues. CDR1 is SGHNT, CDR2 YYREEE, per germline (reference sequence). The CDR3, as DNA: TGTGCCAGCAGCTTGGACAGAGAAGCTTTCTTT. Translation: CASSLDREAFF.

The chain recombines TRBV5-6 with TRBJ2-3, with 9 bases aligning to TRBD1. The germline V gene encodes CDR1 SGHDT and CDR2 YYEEEE. The CDR3 length is 16 residues. The trim removed 1 base at V and 0 bases at J, leaving 3 bases unmatched. The CDR3 coding sequence is TGTGCCAGCAGCTTGCGACAGGGGGTGAGCACAGATACGCAGTATTTT. Protein sequence: CASSLRQGVSTDTQYF. Variable domain in full (rest from reference TRBV5-6 and TRBJ2-3): DAGVTQSPTHLIKTRGQQVTLRCSPKSGHDTVSWYQQALGQGPQFIFQYYEEEERQRGNFPDRFSGHQFPNYSSELNVNALLLGDSALYLCASSLRQGVSTDTQYFGPGTRLTVL.

The chain couples TRBV6-2 or TRBV6-3 to TRBJ2-5; D unresolved. V was trimmed by 6 bases and J by 3 bases, leaving 8 bases between them. The V gene's germline CDR1 is MNHEY and CDR2 SVGEGT. This CDR3 comprises 12 residues. CDR3 amino acids: CASSRDKETQYF. CDR3 bases: TGTGCCAGCAGCCGCGATAAAGAGACCCAGTACTTC.

There are a few counts of this clone. The chain couples TRBV19 to TRBJ2-5, with D maybe TRBD1 (7 bases). The CDR3 contains 19 residues. CDR1 is LNHDA and CDR2 is SQIVND in the germline V gene (reference sequence). V lost 3 bases and J lost 1, with 24 bases in between. Here the CDR3 reads CASSIGKQGRDLLQETQYF. The CDR3 region has the DNA TGTGCCAGTAGTATTGGAAAACAGGGGCGGGACTTGCTCCAAGAGACCCAGTACTTC.

The rearrangement uses TRBV7-6 and TRBJ2-1, with 12 bases that match TRBD1. Per germline, CDR1 SGHVS and CDR2 FNYEAQ. V trimming: 4 bases; J trimming: 8 bases; junction bases outside the gene matches: 6. There are 15 residues in the CDR3. CDR3: CASSSGQGAIDEQFF. As DNA, the CDR3 is TGTGCCAGCAGCTCGGGACAGGGGGCGATCGATGAGCAGTTCTTC.

This chain connects TRBV2 to TRBJ1-4; 11 nucleotides line up with TRBD1. Trimming cost V 6 bases and J 9 bases; bases outside gene matches: 9. CDR1 and CDR2 (germline): SNHLY, FYNNEI. The CDR3 has 15 amino acids. CDR3: CASRVSGTGGKKLFF. The CDR3 DNA reads as TGTGCCAGCAGAGTATCCGGGACAGGGGGGAAAAAACTGTTTTTT.

The rearrangement joins TRBV19 to TRBJ1-3; D might be TRBD1 (5 bases). CDR1 LNHDA and CDR2 SQIVND come from the germline V gene (reference sequence). With 4 bases removed from V and 0 bases from J, the gap between germline ends came to 13 bases. The CDR3 extends over 16 amino acids. For the CDR3, the DNA is TGTGCCAGTAGTACCCCGGGACTGCTCTCTGGAAACACCATATATTTT. Translated, it gives CASSTPGLLSGNTIYF.

The gene calls are TRBV7-2 and TRBJ1-2, with a weak D call TRBD1 (5 bases). There are 15 residues in the CDR3. CDR1 SGHTA and CDR2 FQGNSA come from the germline V gene. V was shortened by 3 bases and J by 2 bases, with 13 bases between the two germline ends. The CDR3: CASSFRQSLNYGYTF. The DNA for the CDR3 is TGTGCCAGCAGCTTCCGACAGAGCCTAAACTATGGCTACACCTTC. Full variable domain (rest looked up from reference TRBV7-2 and TRBJ1-2): GAGVSQSPSNKVTEKGKDVELRCDPISGHTALYWYRQSLGQGLEFLIYFQGNSAPDKSGLPSDRFSAERTGGSVSTLTIQRTQQEDSAVYLCASSFRQSLNYGYTFGSGTRLTVV.

The chain employs TRBV18 and TRBJ1-2; 9 positions agree with TRBD1. The CDR3 is made up of 15 amino acids. Germline-derived CDR1 and CDR2 are KGHSH and LQKENI. V trimming: 1 base; J trimming: 8 bases; junction bases outside the gene matches: 8. The CDR3: CASSPQLTGGRGYTF. The CDR3 DNA is TGTGCCAGCTCACCACAGTTGACAGGGGGTCGAGGCTACACCTTC. The full variable domain, its missing parts supplied by reference TRBV18 and TRBJ1-2, is NAGVMQNPRHLVRRRGQEARLRCSPMKGHSHVYWYRQLPEEGLKFMVYLQKENIIDESGMPKERFSAEFPKEGPSILRIQQVVRGDSAAYFCASSPQLTGGRGYTFGSGTRLTVV.

The chain combines TRBV5-1 with TRBJ1-4; D not resolved. The V and J ends lost 4 bases and 10 bases respectively, with 11 bases between them. Germline CDR1 SGHRS, CDR2 YFSETQ. This CDR3 contains 12 residues. The CDR3 sequence is CASSPGRGKLFF. The CDR3 DNA sequence: TGCGCCAGCAGCCCTGGTCGGGGAAAACTGTTTTTT.

The rearrangement links TRBV5-1 to TRBJ1-4; D possibly corresponds to TRBD1 (5 bases). The CDR3 runs to 16 residues. V was pared by 4 bases and J by 0 bases, with 13 bases between. Germline-derived CDR1 and CDR2 are SGHRS and YFSETQ. CDR3 loop: CASSVGGTATNEKLFF. In DNA, the CDR3 is TGCGCCAGCAGCGTCGGAGGGACTGCAACTAATGAAAAACTGTTTTTT.

V usage is TRBV29-1 and J usage is TRBJ1-3; tentative D call: TRBD1 (6 bases). The CDR3 spans 13 residues. Germline CDR1 and CDR2: SQVTM and ANQGSEA. The V gene lost 5 bases and the J gene lost 3 bases, with 11 bases spanning the gap. CDR3 region: CSVRQVRGNTIYF. DNA for the CDR3: TGCAGCGTTCGACAGGTTCGTGGAAACACCATATATTTT.

The chain is built from TRBV10-1 and TRBJ2-2; TRBD1 is a possible D gene (6 bases). The germline CDR1 and CDR2 sequences are WNHNN and SYGVQD (reference sequence). V was pared by 4 bases and J by 5 bases, with 11 bases between. The CDR3 contains 14 residues. Here the CDR3 DNA reads TGCGCCAGCAGTGGGCAGGGGCCAACCGGGGAGCTGTTTTTT. Encoded protein: CASSGQGPTGELFF.

The rearrangement links TRBV5-1 to TRBJ1-1; 7 nucleotides agree with TRBD1. This CDR3 spans 14 amino acids. V dropped 3 bases and J dropped 1; count of bases not matched to a gene: 3. Germline loops: CDR1 SGHRS, CDR2 YFSETQ. CDR3 amino acids: CASSWGTANTEAFF. The CDR3 coding sequence is TGCGCCAGCAGCTGGGGGACAGCGAACACTGAAGCTTTCTTT. Full variable domain (missing parts from reference TRBV5-1 and TRBJ1-1): KAGVTQTPRYLIKTRGQQVTLSCSPISGHRSVSWYQQTPGQGLQFLFEYFSETQRNKGNFPGRFSGRQFSNSRSEMNVSTLELGDSALYLCASSWGTANTEAFFGQGTRLTVV.

The chain recombines TRBV7-3 with TRBJ1-3; no firm D call. CDR3 length: 14 residues. Germline CDR1 SGHTA, CDR2 FQGTGA. V gave up 3 bases and J gave up 0 bases, with 6 bases separating them. The CDR3 loop is CASSLSGSGNTIYF. The CDR3 DNA is TGTGCCAGCAGCTTGTCCGGCTCTGGAAACACCATATATTTT.

V and J are TRBV5-1 and TRBJ2-5; TRBD2 matches 9 bases. The CDR3 has 24 amino acids. The junction had 31 bases not matched to a gene; V was cut back by 1 base and J by 3 bases. The germline CDR1 and CDR2 sequences are SGHRS and YFSETQ. The CDR3 sequence: CASSLLSKTWGLAGSDRPKETQYF. The CDR3 DNA is TGCGCCAGCAGCTTGTTATCCAAAACCTGGGGGCTAGCGGGGTCCGACAGACCGAAAGAGACCCAGTACTTC.

The chain joins TRBV5-4 to TRBJ1-2, with D possibly TRBD1 on 6 matching bases. The CDR3 has 12 amino acids. V lost 4 bases and J lost 9, with 13 bases in between. Germline V gene sequence: CDR1 SGHNT, CDR2 YYREEE (reference sequence). Written as DNA, the CDR3 is TGTGCCAGCAGCCCCGACAGGCCAAGCTACACCTTC. Translation gives CASSPDRPSYTF.

The gene calls are TRBV27 and TRBJ1-4; 7 bases line up with TRBD1. With V trimmed by 3 bases and J by 0 bases, 7 bases remained unmatched. The CDR3 spans 17 residues. Germline-derived CDR1 and CDR2 are MNHEY and SMNVEV (reference sequence). The CDR3 protein is CASSLVRGTATNEKLFF. In DNA form, the CDR3 reads TGTGCCAGCAGTTTGGTCAGGGGGACCGCAACTAATGAAAAACTGTTTTTT.

The genes are TRBV5-1 and TRBJ2-5, with 15 bases fitting TRBD2. V shed 4 bases, J shed 0 bases, and the junction held 4 bases outside the gene matches. Germline lookup yields CDR1 SGHRS and CDR2 YFSETQ. The CDR3 sequence is 17 residues long. The CDR3 nucleotides are TGCGCCAGCAGCGGGGGACTAGCGGGGGGATACCAAGAGACCCAGTACTTC. Protein sequence: CASSGGLAGGYQETQYF. The whole variable domain, remainder taken from reference TRBV5-1 and TRBJ2-5, is KAGVTQTPRYLIKTRGQQVTLSCSPISGHRSVSWYQQTPGQGLQFLFEYFSETQRNKGNFPGRFSGRQFSNSRSEMNVSTLELGDSALYLCASSGGLAGGYQETQYFGPGTRLLVL.

This chain joins TRBV29-1 and TRBJ1-1; a weak D match, TRBD1 (5 bases). The germline V and J ends were trimmed by 3 bases and 1 base, with 9 bases remaining between them. Germline V gene sequence: CDR1 SQVTM, CDR2 ANQGSEA. The CDR3 is made up of 13 amino acids. DNA of the CDR3: TGCAGCGTTGAGGCGACAGAGAACACTGAAGCTTTCTTT. This translates into CSVEATENTEAFF.

V is TRBV5-4 and J is TRBJ1-1; D not resolved. The V gene lost 2 bases and the J gene lost 0 bases, with 14 bases spanning the gap. There are 16 residues in the CDR3. In germline, CDR1 is SGHNT, CDR2 YYREEE (reference sequence). In DNA, the CDR3 is TGTGCCAGCAGCTTCCCAAATCAGGTCATGAACACTGAAGCTTTCTTT. Translated: CASSFPNQVMNTEAFF. Based on the CDR3 plus reference TRBV5-4 and TRBJ1-1, the full variable domain is ETGVTQSPTHLIKTRGQQVTLRCSSQSGHNTVSWYQQALGQGPQFIFQYYREEENGRGNFPPRFSGLQFPNYSSELNVNALELDDSALYLCASSFPNQVMNTEAFFGQGTRLTVV.

This chain joins TRBV30 and TRBJ1-2; unclear D gene. Germline V gene lookup returns CDR1 GTSNPN and CDR2 SVGIG (reference sequence). Between the trimmed V and J ends, which lost 0 bases and 6 bases, there was a span of 14 bases. This CDR3 comprises 14 residues. The CDR3 DNA is TGTGCCTGGAGTGTACGAACCAGCCGGGATGGCTACACCTTC. This sequence encodes CAWSVRTSRDGYTF.

The V gene is TRBV30, the J gene TRBJ1-4; D uncertain. Germline V CDR1 and CDR2: GTSNPN, SVGIG (reference sequence). The CDR3 is 12 residues long. Trimming left V 0 bases short and J 6 bases short, with 5 bases between. The CDR3 spells CAWSVRDEKLFF. CDR3 nucleotides: TGTGCCTGGAGTGTACGGGATGAAAAACTGTTTTTT.